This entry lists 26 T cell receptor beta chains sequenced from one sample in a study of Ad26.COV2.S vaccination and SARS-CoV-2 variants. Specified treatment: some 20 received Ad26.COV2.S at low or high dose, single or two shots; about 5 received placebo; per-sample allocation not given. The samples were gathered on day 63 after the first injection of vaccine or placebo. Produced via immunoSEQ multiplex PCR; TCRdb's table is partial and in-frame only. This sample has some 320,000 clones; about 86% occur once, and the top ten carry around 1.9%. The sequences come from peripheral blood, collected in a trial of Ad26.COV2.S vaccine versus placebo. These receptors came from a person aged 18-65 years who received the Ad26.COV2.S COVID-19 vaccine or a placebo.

This CDR3 is CASGTSGRNEKLFF. Written as DNA, the CDR3 is TGCGCCAGCGGAACATCCGGACGTAATGAAAAACTGTTTTTT. The chain has TRBV5-1 and TRBJ1-4, with D hard to call. Germline CDR1 and CDR2: SGHRS and YFSETQ. The V gene lost 7 bases and the J gene lost 4 bases, with 14 bases spanning the gap. The CDR3 totals 14 residues.

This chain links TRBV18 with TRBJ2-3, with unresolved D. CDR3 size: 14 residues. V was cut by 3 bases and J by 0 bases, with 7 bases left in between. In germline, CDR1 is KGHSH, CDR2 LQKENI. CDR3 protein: CASSPPASTDTQYF. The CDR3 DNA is TGTGCCAGCTCACCTCCGGCTAGCACAGATACGCAGTATTTT.

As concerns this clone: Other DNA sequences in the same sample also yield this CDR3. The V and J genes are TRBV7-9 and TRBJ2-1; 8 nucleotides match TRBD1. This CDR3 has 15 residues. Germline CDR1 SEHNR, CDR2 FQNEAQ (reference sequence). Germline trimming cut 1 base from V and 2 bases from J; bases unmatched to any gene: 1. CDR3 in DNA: TGTGCCAGCAGCTTAGGACAGGGGACCTACAATGAGCAGTTCTTC. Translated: CASSLGQGTYNEQFF.

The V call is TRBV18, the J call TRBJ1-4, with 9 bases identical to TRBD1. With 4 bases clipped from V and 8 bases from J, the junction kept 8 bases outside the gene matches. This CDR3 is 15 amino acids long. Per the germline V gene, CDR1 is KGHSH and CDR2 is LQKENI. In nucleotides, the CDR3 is TGTGCCAGCTCACGTTCGACAGGGGGGGACGAAAAACTGTTTTTT. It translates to CASSRSTGGDEKLFF.

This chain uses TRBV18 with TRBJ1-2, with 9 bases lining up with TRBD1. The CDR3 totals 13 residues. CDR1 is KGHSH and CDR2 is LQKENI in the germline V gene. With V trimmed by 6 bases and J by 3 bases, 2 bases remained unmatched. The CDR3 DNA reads TGTGCCAGCTCGGACAGGGGAGACTATGGCTACACCTTC. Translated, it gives CASSDRGDYGYTF.

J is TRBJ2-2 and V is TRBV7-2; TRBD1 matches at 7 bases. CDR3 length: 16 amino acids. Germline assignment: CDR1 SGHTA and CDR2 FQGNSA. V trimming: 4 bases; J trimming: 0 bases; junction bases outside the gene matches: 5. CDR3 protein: CASSSYRGANTGELFF. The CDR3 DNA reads TGTGCCAGCAGCTCCTACAGGGGTGCGAACACCGGGGAGCTGTTTTTT.

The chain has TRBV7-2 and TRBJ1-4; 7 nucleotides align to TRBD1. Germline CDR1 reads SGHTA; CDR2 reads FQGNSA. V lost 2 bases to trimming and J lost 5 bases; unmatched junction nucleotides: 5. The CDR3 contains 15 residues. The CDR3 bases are TGTGCCAGCAGCTTACGAGGCAGGGGGAATGAAAAACTGTTTTTT. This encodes CASSLRGRGNEKLFF. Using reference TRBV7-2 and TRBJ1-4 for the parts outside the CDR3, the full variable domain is GAGVSQSPSNKVTEKGKDVELRCDPISGHTALYWYRQSLGQGLEFLIYFQGNSAPDKSGLPSDRFSAERTGGSVSTLTIQRTQQEDSAVYLCASSLRGRGNEKLFFGSGTQLSVL.

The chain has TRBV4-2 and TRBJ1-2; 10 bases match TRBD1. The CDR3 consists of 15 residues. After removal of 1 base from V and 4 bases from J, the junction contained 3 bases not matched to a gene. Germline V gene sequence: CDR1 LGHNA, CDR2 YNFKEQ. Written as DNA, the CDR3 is TGTGCCAGCAGCCAAGCCGGACAGGGGGTCTATGGCTACACCTTC. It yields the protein CASSQAGQGVYGYTF.

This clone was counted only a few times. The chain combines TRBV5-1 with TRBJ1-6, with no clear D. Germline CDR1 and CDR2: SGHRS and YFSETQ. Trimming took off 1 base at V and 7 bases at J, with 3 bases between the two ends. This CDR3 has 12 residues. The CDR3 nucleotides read TGCGCCAGCAGCTTGAACAATTCACCCCTCCACTTT. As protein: CASSLNNSPLHF.

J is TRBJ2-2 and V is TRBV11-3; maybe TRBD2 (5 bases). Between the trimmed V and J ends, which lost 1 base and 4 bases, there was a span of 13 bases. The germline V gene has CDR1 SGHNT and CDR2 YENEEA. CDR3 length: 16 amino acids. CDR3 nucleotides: TGTGCCAGCAGCTTAGTGTCCGGGAAGGGCACCGGGGAGCTGTTTTTT. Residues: CASSLVSGKGTGELFF.

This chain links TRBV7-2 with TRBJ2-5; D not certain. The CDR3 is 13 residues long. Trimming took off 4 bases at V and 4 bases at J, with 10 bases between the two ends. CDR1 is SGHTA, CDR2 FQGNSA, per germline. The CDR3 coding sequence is TGTGCCAGCAGCTCAAAAATGACAGAGACCCAGTACTTC. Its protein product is CASSSKMTETQYF.

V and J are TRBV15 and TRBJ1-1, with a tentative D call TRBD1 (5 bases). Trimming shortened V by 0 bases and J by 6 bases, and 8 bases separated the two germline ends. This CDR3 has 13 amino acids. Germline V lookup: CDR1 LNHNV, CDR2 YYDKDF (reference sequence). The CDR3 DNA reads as TGTGCCACCAGCAGAGAACAGGCGGCTGAAGCTTTCTTT. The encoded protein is CATSREQAAEAFF.

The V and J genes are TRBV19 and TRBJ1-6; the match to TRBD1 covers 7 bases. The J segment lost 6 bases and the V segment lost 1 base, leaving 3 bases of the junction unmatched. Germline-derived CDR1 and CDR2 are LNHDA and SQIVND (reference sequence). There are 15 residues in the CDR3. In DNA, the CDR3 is TGTGCCAGTAGTATAGCTCCAGGGGGTAATTCACCCCTCCACTTT. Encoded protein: CASSIAPGGNSPLHF.

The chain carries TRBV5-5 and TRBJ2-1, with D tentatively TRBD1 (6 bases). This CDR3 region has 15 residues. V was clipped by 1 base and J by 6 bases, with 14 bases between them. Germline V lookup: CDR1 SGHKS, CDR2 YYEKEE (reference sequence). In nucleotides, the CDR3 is TGTGCCAGCAGCTTGCAGGGGAACAGATTCAATGAGCAGTTCTTC. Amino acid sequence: CASSLQGNRFNEQFF.

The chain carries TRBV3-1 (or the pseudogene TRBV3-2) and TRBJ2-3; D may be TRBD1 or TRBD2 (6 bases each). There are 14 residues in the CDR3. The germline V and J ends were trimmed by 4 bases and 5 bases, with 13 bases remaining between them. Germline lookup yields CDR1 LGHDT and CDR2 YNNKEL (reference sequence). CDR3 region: CASSLTGAGDTQYF. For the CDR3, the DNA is TGTGCCAGCAGCCTAACGGGGGCTGGAGATACGCAGTATTTT.

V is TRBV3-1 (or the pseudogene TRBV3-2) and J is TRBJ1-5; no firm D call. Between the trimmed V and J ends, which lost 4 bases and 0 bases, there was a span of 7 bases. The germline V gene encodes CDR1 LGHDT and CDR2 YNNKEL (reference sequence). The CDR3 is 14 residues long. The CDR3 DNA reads TGTGCCAGCAGCCCCGGGAATAGCAATCAGCCCCAGCATTTT. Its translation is CASSPGNSNQPQHF.

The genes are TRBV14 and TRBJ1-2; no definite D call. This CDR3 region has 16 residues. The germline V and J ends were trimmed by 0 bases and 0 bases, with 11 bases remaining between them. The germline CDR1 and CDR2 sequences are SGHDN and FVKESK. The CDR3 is CASSQENLGANYGYTF. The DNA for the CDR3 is TGTGCCAGCAGCCAAGAAAACTTGGGAGCTAACTATGGCTACACCTTC. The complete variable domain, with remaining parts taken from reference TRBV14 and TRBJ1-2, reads EAGVTQFPSHSVIEKGQTVTLRCDPISGHDNLYWYRRVMGKEIKFLLHFVKESKQDESGMPNNRFLAERTGGTYSTLKVQPAELEDSGVYFCASSQENLGANYGYTFGSGTRLTVV.

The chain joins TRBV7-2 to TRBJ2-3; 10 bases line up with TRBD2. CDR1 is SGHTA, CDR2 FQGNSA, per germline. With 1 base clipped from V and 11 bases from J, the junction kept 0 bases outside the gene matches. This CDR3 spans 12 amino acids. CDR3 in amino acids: CASSLVAGGQYF. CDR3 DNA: TGTGCCAGCAGCTTAGTAGCGGGGGGGCAGTATTTT.

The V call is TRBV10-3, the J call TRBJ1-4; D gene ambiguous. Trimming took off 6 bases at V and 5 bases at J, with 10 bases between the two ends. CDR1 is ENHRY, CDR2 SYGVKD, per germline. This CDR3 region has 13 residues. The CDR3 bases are TGTGCCATCAGCGCGACGGTGAATGAAAAACTGTTTTTT. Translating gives CAISATVNEKLFF.

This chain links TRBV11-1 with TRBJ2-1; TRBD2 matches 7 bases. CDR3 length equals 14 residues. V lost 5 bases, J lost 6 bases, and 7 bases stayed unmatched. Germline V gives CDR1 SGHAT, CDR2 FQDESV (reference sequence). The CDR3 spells CASSPARGVNEQFF. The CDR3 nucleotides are TGTGCCAGCAGCCCTGCTCGGGGGGTCAATGAGCAGTTCTTC.

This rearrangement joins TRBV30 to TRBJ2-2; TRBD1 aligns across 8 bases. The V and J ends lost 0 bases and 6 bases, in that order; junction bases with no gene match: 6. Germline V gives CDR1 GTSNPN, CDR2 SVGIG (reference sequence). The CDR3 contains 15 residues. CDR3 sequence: CAWSVLSQGAGELFF. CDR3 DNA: TGTGCCTGGAGTGTCCTCTCACAGGGGGCCGGGGAGCTGTTTTTT.

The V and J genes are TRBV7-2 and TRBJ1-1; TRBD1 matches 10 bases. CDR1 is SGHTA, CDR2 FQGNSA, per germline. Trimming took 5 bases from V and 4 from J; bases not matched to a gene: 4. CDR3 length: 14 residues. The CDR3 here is CASSQRQGATEAFF. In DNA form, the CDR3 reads TGTGCCAGCAGCCAGAGACAGGGGGCCACTGAAGCTTTCTTT.

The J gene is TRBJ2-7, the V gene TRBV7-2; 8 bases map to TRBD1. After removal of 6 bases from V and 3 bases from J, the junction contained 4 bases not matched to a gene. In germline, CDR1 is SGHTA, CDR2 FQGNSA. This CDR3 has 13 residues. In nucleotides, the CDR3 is TGTGCCAGCAGGTCCGACAGGGGCTACGAGCAGTACTTC. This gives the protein CASRSDRGYEQYF.

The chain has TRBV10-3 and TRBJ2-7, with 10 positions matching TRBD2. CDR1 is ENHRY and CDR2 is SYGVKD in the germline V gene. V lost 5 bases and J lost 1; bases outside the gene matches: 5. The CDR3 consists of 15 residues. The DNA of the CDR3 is TGTGCCATCAGTCCCCCGGGACTAGCGTCCTACGAGCAGTACTTC. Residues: CAISPPGLASYEQYF.

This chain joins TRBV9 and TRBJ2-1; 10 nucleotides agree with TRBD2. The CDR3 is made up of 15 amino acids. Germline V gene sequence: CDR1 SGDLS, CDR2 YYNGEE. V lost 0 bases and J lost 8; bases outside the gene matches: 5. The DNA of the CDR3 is TGTGCCAGCAGCGTAGCTCTAGCGGGGGTAGATGAGCAGTTCTTC. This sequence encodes CASSVALAGVDEQFF.

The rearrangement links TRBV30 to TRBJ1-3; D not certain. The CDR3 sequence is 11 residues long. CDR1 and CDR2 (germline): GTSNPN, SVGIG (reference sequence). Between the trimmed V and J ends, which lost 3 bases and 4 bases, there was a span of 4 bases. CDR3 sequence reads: CAWRWGNTIYF. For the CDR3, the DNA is TGTGCCTGGAGGTGGGGAAACACCATATATTTT.